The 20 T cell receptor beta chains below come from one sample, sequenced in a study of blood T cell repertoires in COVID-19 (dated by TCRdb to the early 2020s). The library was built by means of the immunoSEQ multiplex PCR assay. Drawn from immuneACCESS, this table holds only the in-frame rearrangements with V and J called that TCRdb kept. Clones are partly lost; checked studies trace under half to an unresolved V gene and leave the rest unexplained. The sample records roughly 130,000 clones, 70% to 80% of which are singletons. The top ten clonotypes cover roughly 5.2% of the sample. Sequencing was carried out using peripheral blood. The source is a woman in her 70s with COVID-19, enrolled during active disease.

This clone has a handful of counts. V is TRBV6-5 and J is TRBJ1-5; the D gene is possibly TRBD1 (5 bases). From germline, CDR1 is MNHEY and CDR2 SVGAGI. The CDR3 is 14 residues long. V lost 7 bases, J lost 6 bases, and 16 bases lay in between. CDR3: CASKTAGEVQPQHF. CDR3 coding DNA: TGTGCCAGCAAAACGGCGGGGGAGGTTCAGCCCCAGCATTTT.

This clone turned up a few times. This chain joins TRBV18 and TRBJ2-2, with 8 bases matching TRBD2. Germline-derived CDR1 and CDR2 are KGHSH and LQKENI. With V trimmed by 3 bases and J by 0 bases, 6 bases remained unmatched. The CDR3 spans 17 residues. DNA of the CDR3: TGTGCCAGCTCACCCCGGGGAGCGGGAGCGAACACCGGGGAGCTGTTTTTT. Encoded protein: CASSPRGAGANTGELFF.

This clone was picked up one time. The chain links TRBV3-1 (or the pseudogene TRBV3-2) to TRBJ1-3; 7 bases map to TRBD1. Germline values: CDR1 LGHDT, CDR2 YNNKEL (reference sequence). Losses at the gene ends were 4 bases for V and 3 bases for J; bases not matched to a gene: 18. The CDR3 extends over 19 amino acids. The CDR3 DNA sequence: TGTGCCAGCAGCCCGCGGAGGGGGCCTGAGTTCGTTTGTGGAAACACCATATATTTT. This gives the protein CASSPRRGPEFVCGNTIYF.

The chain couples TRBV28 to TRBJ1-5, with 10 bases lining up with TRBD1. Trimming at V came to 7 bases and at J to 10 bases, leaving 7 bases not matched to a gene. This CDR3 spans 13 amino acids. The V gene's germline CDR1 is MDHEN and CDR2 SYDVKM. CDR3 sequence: CASTRQGATPQHF. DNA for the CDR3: TGTGCCAGCACCAGACAGGGGGCTACACCCCAGCATTTT.

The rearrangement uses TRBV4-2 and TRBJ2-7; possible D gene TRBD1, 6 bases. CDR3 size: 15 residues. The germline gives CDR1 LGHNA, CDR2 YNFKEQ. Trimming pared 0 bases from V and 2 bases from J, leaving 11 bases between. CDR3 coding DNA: TGTGCCAGCAGCCAAGACGTACAGGGACCCTACGAGCAGTACTTC. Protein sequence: CASSQDVQGPYEQYF.

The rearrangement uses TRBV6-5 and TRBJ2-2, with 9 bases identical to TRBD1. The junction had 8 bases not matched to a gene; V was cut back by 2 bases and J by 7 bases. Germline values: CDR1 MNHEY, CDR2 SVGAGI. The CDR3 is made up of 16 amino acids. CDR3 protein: CASSYQSWTGVGELFF. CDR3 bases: TGTGCCAGCAGTTACCAGAGTTGGACAGGGGTCGGGGAGCTGTTTTTT.

The CDR3: CASGQNLGSQPQHF. The CDR3 nucleotides are TGTGCCAGCGGACAAAATTTGGGCAGTCAGCCCCAGCATTTT. This rearrangement joins TRBV7-2 to TRBJ1-5; perhaps TRBD1 as D (5 bases). The germline V and J ends were trimmed by 8 bases and 6 bases, with 17 bases remaining between them. Germline assignment: CDR1 SGHTA and CDR2 FQGNSA. The CDR3 is 14 amino acids.

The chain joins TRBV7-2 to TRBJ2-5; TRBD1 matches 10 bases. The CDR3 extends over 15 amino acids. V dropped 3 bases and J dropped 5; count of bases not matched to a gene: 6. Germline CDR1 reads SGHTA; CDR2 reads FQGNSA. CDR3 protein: CASSLKTGGFETQYF. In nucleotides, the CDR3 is TGTGCCAGCAGCTTGAAGACAGGGGGCTTTGAGACCCAGTACTTC.

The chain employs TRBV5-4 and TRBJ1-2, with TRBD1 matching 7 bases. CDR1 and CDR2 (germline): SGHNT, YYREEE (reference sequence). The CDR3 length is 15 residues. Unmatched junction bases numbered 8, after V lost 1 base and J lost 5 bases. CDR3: CASSLPGTATYGYTF. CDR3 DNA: TGTGCCAGCAGCTTGCCCGGGACAGCCACTTATGGCTACACCTTC.

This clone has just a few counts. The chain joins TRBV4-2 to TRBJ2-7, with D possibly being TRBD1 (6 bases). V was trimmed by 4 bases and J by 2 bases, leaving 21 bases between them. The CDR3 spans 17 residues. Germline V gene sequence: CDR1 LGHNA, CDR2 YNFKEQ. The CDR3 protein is CASSPKGSRDTTYEQYF. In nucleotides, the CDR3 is TGTGCCAGCAGCCCAAAAGGCTCCAGGGACACCACCTACGAGCAGTACTTC.

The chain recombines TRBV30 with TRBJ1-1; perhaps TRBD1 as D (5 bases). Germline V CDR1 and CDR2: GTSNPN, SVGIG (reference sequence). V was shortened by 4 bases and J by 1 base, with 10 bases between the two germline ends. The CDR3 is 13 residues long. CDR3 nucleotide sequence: TGTGCCTGGACCCCAAGGGGGAACACTGAAGCTTTCTTT. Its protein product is CAWTPRGNTEAFF.

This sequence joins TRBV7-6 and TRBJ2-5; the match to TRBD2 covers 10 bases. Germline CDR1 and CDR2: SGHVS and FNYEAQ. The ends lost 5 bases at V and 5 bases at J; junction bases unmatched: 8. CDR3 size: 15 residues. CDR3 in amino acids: CASSASGGAGETQYF. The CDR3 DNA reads TGTGCCAGCAGCGCCAGCGGGGGGGCAGGGGAGACCCAGTACTTC.

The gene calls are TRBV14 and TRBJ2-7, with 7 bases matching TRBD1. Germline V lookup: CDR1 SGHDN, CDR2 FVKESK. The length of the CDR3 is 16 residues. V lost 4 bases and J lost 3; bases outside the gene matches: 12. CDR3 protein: CASSLRQGRGLYEQYF. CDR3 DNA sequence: TGTGCCAGCAGCCTAAGACAGGGAAGGGGGCTCTACGAGCAGTACTTC. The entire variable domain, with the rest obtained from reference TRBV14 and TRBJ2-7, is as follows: EAGVTQFPSHSVIEKGQTVTLRCDPISGHDNLYWYRRVMGKEIKFLLHFVKESKQDESGMPNNRFLAERTGGTYSTLKVQPAELEDSGVYFCASSLRQGRGLYEQYFGPGTRLTVT.

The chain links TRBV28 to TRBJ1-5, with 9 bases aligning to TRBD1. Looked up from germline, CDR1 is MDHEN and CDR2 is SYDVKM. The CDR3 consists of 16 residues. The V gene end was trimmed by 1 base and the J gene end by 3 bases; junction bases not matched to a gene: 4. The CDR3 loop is CASSLSGTGNNQPQHF. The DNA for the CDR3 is TGTGCCAGCAGTTTATCCGGGACAGGGAACAATCAGCCCCAGCATTTT.

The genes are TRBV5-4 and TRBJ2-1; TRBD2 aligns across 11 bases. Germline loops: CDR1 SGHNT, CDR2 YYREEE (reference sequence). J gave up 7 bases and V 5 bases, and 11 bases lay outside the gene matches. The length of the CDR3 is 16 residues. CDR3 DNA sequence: TGTGCCAGCAGTCCTGGGGCTAGCGGGGGGAGGAATGAGCAGTTCTTC. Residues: CASSPGASGGRNEQFF.

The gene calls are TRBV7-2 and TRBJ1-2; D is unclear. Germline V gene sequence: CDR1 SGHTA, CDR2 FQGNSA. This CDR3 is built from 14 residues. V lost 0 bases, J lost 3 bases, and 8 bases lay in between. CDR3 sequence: CASSLARSDYGYTF. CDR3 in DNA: TGTGCCAGCAGCTTAGCGCGCAGCGACTATGGCTACACCTTC.

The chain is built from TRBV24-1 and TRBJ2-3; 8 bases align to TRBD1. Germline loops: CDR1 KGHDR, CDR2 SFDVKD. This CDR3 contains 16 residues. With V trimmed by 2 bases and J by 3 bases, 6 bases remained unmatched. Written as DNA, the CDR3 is TGTGCCACCAGTGATTCTCCGGGACAGGATACAGATACGCAGTATTTT. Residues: CATSDSPGQDTDTQYF.

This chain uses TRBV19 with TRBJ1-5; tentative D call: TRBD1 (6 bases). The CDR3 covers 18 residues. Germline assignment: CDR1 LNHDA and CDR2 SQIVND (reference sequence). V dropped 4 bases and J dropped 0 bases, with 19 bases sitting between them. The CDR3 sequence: CASSTIGTSLYSNQPQHF. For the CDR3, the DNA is TGTGCCAGTAGTACAATCGGGACATCACTTTATAGCAATCAGCCCCAGCATTTT.

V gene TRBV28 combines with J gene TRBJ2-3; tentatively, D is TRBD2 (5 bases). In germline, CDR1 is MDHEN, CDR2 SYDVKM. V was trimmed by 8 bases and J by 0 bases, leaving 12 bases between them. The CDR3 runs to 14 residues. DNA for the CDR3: TGTGCCAGCTCTAGCCTACGAAGCACAGATACGCAGTATTTT. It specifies CASSSLRSTDTQYF.

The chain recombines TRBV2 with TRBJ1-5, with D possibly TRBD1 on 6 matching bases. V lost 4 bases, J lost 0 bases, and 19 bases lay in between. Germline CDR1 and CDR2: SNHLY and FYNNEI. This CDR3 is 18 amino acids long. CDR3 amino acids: CASSGHVGQFLSNQPQHF. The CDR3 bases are TGTGCCAGCAGTGGACACGTCGGACAGTTCCTTAGCAATCAGCCCCAGCATTTT.